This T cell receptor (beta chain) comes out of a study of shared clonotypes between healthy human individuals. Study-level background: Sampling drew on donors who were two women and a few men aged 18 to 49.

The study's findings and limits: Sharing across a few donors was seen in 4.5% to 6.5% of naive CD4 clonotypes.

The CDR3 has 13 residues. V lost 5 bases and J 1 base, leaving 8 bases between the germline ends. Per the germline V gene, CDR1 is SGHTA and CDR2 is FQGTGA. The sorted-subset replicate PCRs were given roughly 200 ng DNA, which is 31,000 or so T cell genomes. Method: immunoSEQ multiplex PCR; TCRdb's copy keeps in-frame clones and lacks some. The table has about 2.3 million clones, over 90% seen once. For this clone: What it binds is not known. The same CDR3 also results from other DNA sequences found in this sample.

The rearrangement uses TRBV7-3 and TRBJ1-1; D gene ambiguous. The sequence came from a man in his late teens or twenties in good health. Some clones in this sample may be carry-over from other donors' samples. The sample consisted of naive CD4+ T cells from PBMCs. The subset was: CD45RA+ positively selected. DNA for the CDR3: TGTGCCAGCAGCCAGAGAGGGAACACTGAAGCTTTCTTT. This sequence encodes CASSQRGNTEAFF.